The sequence of this T cell receptor (beta chain) was determined in a study of cytomegalovirus exposure and HLA in healthy donors. Study-level information: One earlier analysis, a look at 150 million to 200 million T cells, found more than 100 million unique TCR beta sequences. Study-wide results and caveats: When analyzed later, a missense DCLRE1C variant was found to be linked to TCR beta V- and J-gene trimming. In an earlier analysis, about 87% or about 30%: the productive usage of most TCR beta V segments. Presence/absence analyses rested on an assumption that sequencing depth was roughly uniform across donors.

Primers: 60 Vbeta forward and 13 Jbeta reverse. Measured with immunoSEQ multiplex PCR; TCRdb has only the in-frame clones, and not every one. The sample has about 170,000 clones; roughly 76% are singletons. Trimming removed 0 bases at V and 3 bases at J, with 13 bases between. There are 16 residues in the CDR3. The germline gives CDR1 SGHNT, CDR2 YYREEE (reference sequence). Points on this clone: The target antigen is unknown.

Sequencing was performed on PBMCs. The TCR was taken from a male donor in good health and CMV-seronegative. This chain uses TRBV5-4 with TRBJ2-1; perhaps TRBD1 as D (7 bases). CDR3 sequence reads: CASSLGAGQYYNEQFF. The CDR3 DNA reads as TGTGCCAGCAGCTTGGGGGCGGGACAGTACTACAATGAGCAGTTCTTC.